A single T cell receptor beta chain is shown here with its context. These data come from a study of blood T cell repertoires in COVID-19. Study-level information: Collection of acute and convalescent COVID-19 samples took place in the United States, Italy and Spain. T cells, B-cell-depleted T cells, or PBMCs provided the cDNA or gDNA that served as material.

Seattle patients were enrolled during active infection and followed longitudinally. The germline V gene encodes CDR1 LNHDA and CDR2 SQIVND (reference sequence). The CDR3 is 13 residues long. Trimming at V came to 6 bases and at J to 6 bases, leaving 5 bases not matched to a gene. Per the study methods: Estimation of nucleated cell counts was performed using reference gene primer amplification. TCRdb keeps only in-frame clones here, not all; method: immunoSEQ multiplex PCR. The V and J calls and the clone size are those of that table, but D and trimming were determined from the DNA. The sample yields 95,000 to 150,000 clones, over 75% seen once.

What was sequenced was peripheral blood. The TCR sequence derives from a man younger than 40 with COVID-19, enrolled during active disease. The chain recombines TRBV19 with TRBJ2-1; 7 nucleotides align to TRBD1. CDR3 sequence: CASRRSGGNEQFF. CDR3 bases: TGTGCCAGTAGGCGATCAGGGGGCAATGAGCAGTTCTTC. Complete variable domain (other parts from reference TRBV19 and TRBJ2-1): DGGITQSPKYLFRKEGQNVTLSCEQNLNHDAMYWYRQDPGQGLRLIYYSQIVNDFQKGDIAEGYSVSREKKESFPLTVTSAQKNPTAFYLCASRRSGGNEQFFGPGTRLTVL.